This T cell receptor beta chain appears in the sequencing data of a study of T cells after yellow fever vaccination. Findings of the study overall: Only a minor proportion of clonotypes was detected across both CD4 and CD8 compartments. Bulk-population clonotypes that are abundant could appear as contaminants in FACS-sorted repertoires. Re-detected after boosting: most primary clones, almost 98% of CD4 and over 80% of CD8.

This clonotype turned up a few times. What it recognizes is unknown. The 5'RACE template-switching step produced TCR cDNA and added a universal primer site and UMIs. TCRdb reanalysed the 5' RACE reads using MiXCR and keeps one entry per CDR3 protein. The top ten clones hold around 15% of a sample with just under 600,000 distinct CDR3 sequences, about 13% of them seen once. The CDR3 sequence is 13 residues long. The V and J ends lost 4 bases and 7 bases respectively, with 11 bases between them. Germline loops: CDR1 SGHRS, CDR2 YFSETQ. The clonotype originates from a man aged 25-45 years who received the YFV17D yellow fever vaccine. The chain recombines TRBV5-1 with TRBJ2-2; D is unclear. The source material was PBMCs, sampled on the day of the yellow fever booster vaccination. CDR3: CASSGSGYGELFF. For the CDR3, the DNA is TGCGCCAGCAGCGGGTCGGGCTACGGGGAGCTGTTTTTT. The entire variable domain, with the rest obtained from reference TRBV5-1 and TRBJ2-2, is as follows: KAGVTQTPRYLIKTRGQQVTLSCSPISGHRSVSWYQQTPGQGLQFLFEYFSETQRNKGNFPGRFSGRQFSNSRSEMNVSTLELGDSALYLCASSGSGYGELFFGEGSRLTVL.